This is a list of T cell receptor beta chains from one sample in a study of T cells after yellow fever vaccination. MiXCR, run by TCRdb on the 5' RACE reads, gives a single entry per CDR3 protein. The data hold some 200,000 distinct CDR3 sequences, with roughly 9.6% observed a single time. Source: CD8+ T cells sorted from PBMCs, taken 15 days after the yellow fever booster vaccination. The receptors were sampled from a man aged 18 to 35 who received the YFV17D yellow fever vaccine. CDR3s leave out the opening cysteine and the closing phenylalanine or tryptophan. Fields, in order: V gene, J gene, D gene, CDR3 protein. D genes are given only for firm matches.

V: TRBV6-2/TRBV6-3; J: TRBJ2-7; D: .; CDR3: ASGRTTPEQY
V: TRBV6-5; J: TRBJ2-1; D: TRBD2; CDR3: ASSFNGGRLVNEQF
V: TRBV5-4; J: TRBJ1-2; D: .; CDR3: ASSFSPYSGENGYT
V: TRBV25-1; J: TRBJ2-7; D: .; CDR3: ASSQTDEQY
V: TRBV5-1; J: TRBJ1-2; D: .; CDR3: ASSLDSPSGYT
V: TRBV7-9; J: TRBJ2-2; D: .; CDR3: ASSVPGRYTGELF
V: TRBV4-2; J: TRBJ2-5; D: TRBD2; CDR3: ASSQDPTSGGETQY
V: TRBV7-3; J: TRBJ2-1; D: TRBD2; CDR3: ASSKETGGWVANEQF
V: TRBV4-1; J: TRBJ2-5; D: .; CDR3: ASSQVSSQETQY
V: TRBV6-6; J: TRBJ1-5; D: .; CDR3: ASSYTAPHSNQPQH
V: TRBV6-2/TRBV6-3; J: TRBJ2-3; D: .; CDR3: ASSLLIRGGDTQY
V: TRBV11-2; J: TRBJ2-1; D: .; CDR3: ASSLDGGQLVVSYNEQF
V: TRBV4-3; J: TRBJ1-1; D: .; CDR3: ASSQVRADTEAF
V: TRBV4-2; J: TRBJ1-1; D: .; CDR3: ASSHVTGNTEAF
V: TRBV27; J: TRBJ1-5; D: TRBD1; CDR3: ASSAAGTGRSQPQH
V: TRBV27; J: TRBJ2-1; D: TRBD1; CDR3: ASSLLDRVGYNEQF
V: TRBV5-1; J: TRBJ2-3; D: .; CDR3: ASSSDGFVTDTQY
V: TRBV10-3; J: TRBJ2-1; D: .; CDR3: AISEGGSSSYNEQF
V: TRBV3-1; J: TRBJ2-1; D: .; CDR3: ASSQDSPVYNEQF
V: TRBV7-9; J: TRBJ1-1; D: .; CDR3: ASSLGRQEAF
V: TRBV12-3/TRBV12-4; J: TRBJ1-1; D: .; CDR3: ASERGGGTEAF
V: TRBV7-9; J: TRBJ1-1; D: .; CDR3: ASSPTGTGSFVGFNTEAF
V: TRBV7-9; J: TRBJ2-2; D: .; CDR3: ASSSRGVPGELF